Following are 22 T cell receptor beta chains from one sample sequenced in a study of shared clonotypes between healthy human individuals. Repertoires were generated with immunoSEQ multiplex PCR, while TCRdb's copy carries only in-frame clones and drops some. The sample has approximately 1,500,000 clones; 96% are singletons. Sequencing used naive CD4+ T cells sorted from blood. The sample's subset: CD45RA+ positively selected. These receptors all stem from a man aged 30-40 years in good health.

Note on this clone: The same CDR3 arises from other DNA sequences in this sample as well. The rearrangement uses TRBV28 and TRBJ1-5, with unresolved D. This CDR3 spans 12 amino acids. The germline V and J ends were trimmed by 7 bases and 2 bases, with 6 bases remaining between them. Germline loops: CDR1 MDHEN, CDR2 SYDVKM. This chain's CDR3 is CASTSGNQPQHF. CDR3 nucleotides: TGTGCCAGCACCAGCGGCAATCAGCCCCAGCATTTT. Together with reference TRBV28 and TRBJ1-5, the CDR3 gives the full variable domain: DVKVTQSSRYLVKRTGEKVFLECVQDMDHENMFWYRQDPGLGLRLIYFSYDVKMKEKGDIPEGYSVSREKKERFSLILESASTNQTSMYLCASTSGNQPQHFGDGTRLSIL.

The CDR3 here is CASSSPLAFTNEKLFF. CDR3 DNA sequence: TGTGCCAGCAGTTCCCCTCTTGCGTTCACTAATGAAAAACTGTTTTTT. This chain connects TRBV28 to TRBJ1-4; no definite D call. Trimming took off 4 bases at V and 2 bases at J, with 14 bases between the two ends. Per the germline V gene, CDR1 is MDHEN and CDR2 is SYDVKM. The CDR3 covers 16 residues.

The chain is built from TRBV15 and TRBJ2-5; the match to TRBD1 covers 11 bases. The germline CDR1 and CDR2 sequences are LNHNV and YYDKDF (reference sequence). The CDR3 has 17 amino acids. The V and J ends lost 0 bases and 5 bases, in that order; junction bases with no gene match: 8. The CDR3 DNA is TGTGCCACCAGCAGAGATCAAGGGACAGGGGGTTTCGAGACCCAGTACTTC. It encodes CATSRDQGTGGFETQYF.

The V call is TRBV29-1, the J call TRBJ2-7; the match to TRBD2 covers 12 bases. V was clipped by 6 bases and J by 3 bases; unmatched bases: 6. The germline gives CDR1 SQVTM, CDR2 ANQGSEA. This CDR3 is built from 14 residues. The CDR3 coding sequence is TGCAGCGTATCTGGACTAGCGGGGTTCTACGAGCAGTACTTC. As protein: CSVSGLAGFYEQYF.

The chain uses TRBV28 and TRBJ2-3; 13 positions match TRBD2. There are 20 residues in the CDR3. From germline, CDR1 is MDHEN and CDR2 SYDVKM. With V trimmed by 3 bases and J by 5 bases, 17 bases remained unmatched. The CDR3: CASSFPTTSGRPRTVDTQYF. In DNA, the CDR3 is TGTGCCAGCAGTTTCCCCACGACTAGCGGGAGGCCCCGAACGGTAGATACGCAGTATTTT.

V usage is TRBV5-3 and J usage is TRBJ1-5, with D unresolved. TRBV5-3 is reported as an ORF; its role is uncertain. Deletions cut 3 bases from V and 7 bases from J, with 23 bases between. This CDR3 spans 17 amino acids. Here the CDR3 reads CARSSAGPYKVEQPQHF. CDR3 DNA sequence: TGTGCCAGAAGCTCCGCCGGACCGTATAAGGTAGAGCAGCCCCAGCATTTT.

This chain connects TRBV30 to TRBJ2-7, with TRBD2 matching over 7 bases. The CDR3 runs 16 residues. CDR1 and CDR2 from the germline V gene are GTSNPN and SVGIG (reference sequence). V lost 2 bases and J lost 2; bases outside the gene matches: 12. The CDR3 sequence is CAWSPYLADQTYEQYF. CDR3 bases: TGTGCCTGGAGTCCATACCTAGCGGACCAGACCTACGAGCAGTACTTC.

The V call is TRBV10-3, the J call TRBJ2-7; D is unresolved. CDR1 and CDR2 from the germline V gene are ENHRY and SYGVKD. Trimming shortened V by 4 bases and J by 0 bases, and 7 bases separated the two germline ends. This CDR3 has 13 amino acids. The chain's CDR3 is CAISGPYSYEQYF. The CDR3 DNA reads TGTGCCATCAGTGGGCCGTACTCCTACGAGCAGTACTTC.

V gene TRBV6-1 combines with J gene TRBJ2-3; the D is unclear. The germline gives CDR1 MNHNS, CDR2 SASEGT. The V end lost 5 bases, the J end lost 2 bases, and 11 bases lay between the germline ends. The CDR3 extends over 14 amino acids. The CDR3 here is CASSPRLSTDTQYF. The DNA for the CDR3 is TGTGCCAGCAGTCCTCGGTTGTCCACAGATACGCAGTATTTT.

The rearrangement links TRBV15 to TRBJ2-2; D call uncertain. This CDR3 has 14 amino acids. Germline V gives CDR1 LNHNV, CDR2 YYDKDF (reference sequence). V was clipped by 0 bases and J by 2 bases, with 4 bases between them. The CDR3 DNA is TGTGCCACCAGCAGAGAGTTCAACACCGGGGAGCTGTTTTTT. This sequence encodes CATSREFNTGELFF.

The chain joins TRBV10-2 to TRBJ1-2; D may be TRBD1 (5 bases). Deletions cut 6 bases from V and 1 base from J, with 9 bases between. The germline CDR1 and CDR2 sequences are WSHSY and SAAADI. The CDR3 runs 13 residues. CDR3 in amino acids: CASRGDSNYGYTF. Written as DNA, the CDR3 is TGCGCCAGCAGAGGCGACAGTAACTATGGCTACACCTTC.

The rearrangement uses TRBV28 and TRBJ1-2; 7 bases match TRBD1. CDR3 length: 14 amino acids. The V gene's germline CDR1 is MDHEN and CDR2 SYDVKM. V lost 5 bases, J lost 3 bases, and 6 bases stayed unmatched. CDR3: CASSPTGSDYGYTF. The CDR3 coding sequence is TGTGCCAGCAGTCCGACAGGGTCTGACTATGGCTACACCTTC.

The chain has TRBV2 and TRBJ2-2, with a possible D match to TRBD2 (6 bases). V was trimmed by 2 bases and J by 0 bases, leaving 16 bases between them. Germline assignment: CDR1 SNHLY and CDR2 FYNNEI. The CDR3 loop spans 18 amino acids. The CDR3 here is CASSEQGLGGPNTGELFF. CDR3 sequence (DNA): TGTGCCAGCAGTGAACAAGGCTTGGGAGGACCGAACACCGGGGAGCTGTTTTTT.

V and J are TRBV29-1 and TRBJ2-7; the D gene is possibly TRBD2 (6 bases). Germline V gives CDR1 SQVTM, CDR2 ANQGSEA. V was shortened by 7 bases and J by 3 bases, with 16 bases between the two germline ends. This CDR3 has 13 amino acids. The CDR3 protein is CSGSGSGGYEQYF. The CDR3, as DNA: TGCAGCGGATCAGGGTCCGGGGGCTACGAGCAGTACTTC.

This chain links TRBV9 with TRBJ2-1, with a weak D call TRBD2 (6 bases). This CDR3 is 15 amino acids long. Trimming pared 0 bases from V and 6 bases from J, leaving 13 bases between. Germline CDR1 and CDR2: SGDLS and YYNGEE. The DNA of the CDR3 is TGTGCCAGCAGCGTAGTGGGGGGAGCTAGCAATGAGCAGTTCTTC. This gives the protein CASSVVGGASNEQFF.

This rearrangement joins TRBV5-1 to TRBJ1-5; D is unclear. V lost 4 bases to trimming and J lost 1 base, with 12 bases between them. Per the germline V gene, CDR1 is SGHRS and CDR2 is YFSETQ. There are 15 residues in the CDR3. CDR3 coding DNA: TGCGCCAGCAGCCAATTCCCAGGAAGCAATCAGCCCCAGCATTTT. Its translation: CASSQFPGSNQPQHF.

V is TRBV10-2 and J is TRBJ1-2; 8 positions agree with TRBD1. V was clipped by 8 bases and J by 1 base; unmatched bases: 6. The CDR3 totals 14 residues. Germline values: CDR1 WSHSY, CDR2 SAAADI. CDR3 loop: CASARTGINYGYTF. Written as DNA, the CDR3 is TGCGCCAGCGCTCGGACAGGGATTAACTATGGCTACACCTTC.

J is TRBJ2-5 and V is TRBV7-9, with a tentative D call TRBD2 (5 bases). This CDR3 has 11 amino acids. The V gene's germline CDR1 is SEHNR and CDR2 FQNEAQ (reference sequence). V lost 8 bases to trimming and J lost 5 bases, with 9 bases between them. This chain's CDR3 is CASRTGETQYF. The CDR3 DNA follows: TGTGCCAGCCGGACGGGGGAGACCCAGTACTTC.

This clone has only one observation. The chain carries TRBV30 and TRBJ2-1; D is possibly TRBD1 (5 bases). This CDR3 is 13 amino acids long. V was shortened by 5 bases and J by 5 bases, with 13 bases between the two germline ends. CDR1 is GTSNPN, CDR2 SVGIG, per germline (reference sequence). The CDR3 loop is CAWDRGQNNEQFF. CDR3 DNA sequence: TGTGCCTGGGACAGAGGCCAAAACAATGAGCAGTTCTTC.

The CDR3 sequence: CASSLVKGGNYEQYF. As DNA, the CDR3 is TGTGCCAGCAGTTTGGTGAAAGGCGGGAACTACGAGCAGTACTTC. The chain has TRBV27 and TRBJ2-7, with D possibly matching TRBD2 (6 bases). The germline gives CDR1 MNHEY, CDR2 SMNVEV (reference sequence). CDR3 size: 15 residues. Deletions cut 3 bases from V and 3 bases from J, with 15 bases between.

V usage is TRBV27 and J usage is TRBJ2-1; 12 positions match TRBD2. V shed 2 bases, J shed 9 bases, and the junction held 5 bases outside the gene matches. Germline loops: CDR1 MNHEY, CDR2 SMNVEV (reference sequence). The CDR3 extends over 15 amino acids. CDR3 in amino acids: CASSLRASGGGEQFF. The DNA of the CDR3 is TGTGCCAGCAGTTTAAGGGCTAGCGGGGGGGGTGAGCAGTTCTTC.

The chain carries TRBV18 and TRBJ1-2; D gene unclear. V was pared by 2 bases and J by 0 bases, with 10 bases between. The CDR3 length is 15 residues. Germline CDR1 is KGHSH and CDR2 is LQKENI. CDR3 bases: TGTGCCAGCTCACCAATTCCGGGAGCTAACTATGGCTACACCTTC. Residues: CASSPIPGANYGYTF.